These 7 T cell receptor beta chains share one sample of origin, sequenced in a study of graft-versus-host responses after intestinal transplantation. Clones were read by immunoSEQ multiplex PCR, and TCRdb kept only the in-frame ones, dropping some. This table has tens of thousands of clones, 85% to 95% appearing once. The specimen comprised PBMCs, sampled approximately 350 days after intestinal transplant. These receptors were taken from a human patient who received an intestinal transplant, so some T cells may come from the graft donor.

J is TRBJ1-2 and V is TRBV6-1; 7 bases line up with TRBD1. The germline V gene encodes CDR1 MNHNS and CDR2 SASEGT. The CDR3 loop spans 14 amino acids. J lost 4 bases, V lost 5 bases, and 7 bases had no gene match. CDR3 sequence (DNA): TGTGCCAGCAGTATCCGGGACAGCCTCTATGGCTACACCTTC. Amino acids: CASSIRDSLYGYTF.

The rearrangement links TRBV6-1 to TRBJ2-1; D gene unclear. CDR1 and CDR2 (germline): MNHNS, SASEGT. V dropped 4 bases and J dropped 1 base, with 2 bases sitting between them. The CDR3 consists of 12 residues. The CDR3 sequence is CASSASYNEQFF. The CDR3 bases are TGTGCCAGCAGTGCTTCCTACAATGAGCAGTTCTTC.

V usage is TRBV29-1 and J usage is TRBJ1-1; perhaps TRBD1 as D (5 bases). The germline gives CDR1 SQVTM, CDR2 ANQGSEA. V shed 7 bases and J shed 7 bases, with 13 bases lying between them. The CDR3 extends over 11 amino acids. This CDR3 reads CSAQGEDEAFF. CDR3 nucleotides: TGCAGCGCTCAGGGAGAGGATGAAGCTTTCTTT.

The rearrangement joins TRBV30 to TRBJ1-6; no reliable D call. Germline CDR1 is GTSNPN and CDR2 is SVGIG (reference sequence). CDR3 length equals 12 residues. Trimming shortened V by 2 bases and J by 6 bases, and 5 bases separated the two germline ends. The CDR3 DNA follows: TGTGCCTGGAGTAATATTAATTCACCCCTCCACTTT. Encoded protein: CAWSNINSPLHF.

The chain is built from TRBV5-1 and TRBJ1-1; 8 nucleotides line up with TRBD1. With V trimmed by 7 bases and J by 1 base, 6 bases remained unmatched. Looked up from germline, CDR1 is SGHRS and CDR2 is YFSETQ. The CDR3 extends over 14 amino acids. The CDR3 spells CASLAGGPNTEAFF. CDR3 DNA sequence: TGCGCCAGCCTGGCAGGGGGCCCGAACACTGAAGCTTTCTTT. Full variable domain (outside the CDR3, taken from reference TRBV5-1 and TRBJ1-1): KAGVTQTPRYLIKTRGQQVTLSCSPISGHRSVSWYQQTPGQGLQFLFEYFSETQRNKGNFPGRFSGRQFSNSRSEMNVSTLELGDSALYLCASLAGGPNTEAFFGQGTRLTVV.

The CDR3 DNA reads as TGTGCCAGCAGCGGCCCCGGGACAGGGACCTATGGCTACACCTTC. Translated, it gives CASSGPGTGTYGYTF. The rearrangement links TRBV5-6 to TRBJ1-2, with 9 positions matching TRBD1. With 4 bases clipped from V and 4 bases from J, the junction kept 8 bases outside the gene matches. Germline CDR1 and CDR2: SGHDT and YYEEEE. This CDR3 is 15 amino acids long.

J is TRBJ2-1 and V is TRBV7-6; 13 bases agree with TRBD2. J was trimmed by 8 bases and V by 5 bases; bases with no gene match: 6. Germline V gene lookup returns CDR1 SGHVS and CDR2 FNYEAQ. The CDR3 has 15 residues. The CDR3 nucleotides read TGTGCCAGCAGCCAGGGACTAGCGGGACGGGATGAGCAGTTCTTC. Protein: CASSQGLAGRDEQFF.